The clone carrying this T cell receptor beta chain was counted a single time. The sample originates from a study of regulatory T cells in long-lasting Graves disease. Trimming removed 6 bases at V and 6 bases at J, with 18 bases between. The CDR3 contains 14 residues. CDR1 is DFQATT and CDR2 is SNEGSKA in the germline V gene (reference sequence). Building the TCR beta libraries relied on iRepertoire HTBI primers, and CDR3 regions underwent Arm-PCR. In TCRdb, the multiplex PCR reads were re-called with MiXCR into one record per CDR3 protein. In the table there are approximately 400,000 distinct CDR3 sequences, more than 13% of which are singletons. Time point described: newly diagnosed GD, antithyroid drugs for less than 3 months. From PBMCs, RNA was extracted and then used to make the TCR library. The guidelines of the American Thyroid Association were the basis for diagnosing Graves' disease. An endocrinology department in Xi'an, China, recruited the patients. Each patient gave approximately 10 milliliters of EDTA-anticoagulated peripheral blood.

This sample was shared with a second study, whose subject was T cells in Graves' hyperthyroidism and ophthalmopathy.

The sequence derives from a woman in her 30s with Graves disease. The rearrangement joins TRBV20-1 to TRBJ1-5; no reliable D call. The sample in question was peripheral blood mononuclear cells (PBMCs), obtained at new diagnosis, from a patient treated with antithyroid drugs. In nucleotides, the CDR3 is TGCAGTGCCAGCAAAGGTGGGCCGGGTCAGCCCCAGCATTTT. Its translation is CSASKGGPGQPQHF.